The T cell receptor beta chain described here comes from a study of T cell repertoires in cytomegalovirus infection. Overall study: Through public TCR beta signatures, both CMV infection and matching HLA type were indicated.

Study-wide findings and caveats: People with CMV and the relevant HLA were identified by cumulative public TCR beta family frequency. Dominating the ex vivo response were TCR beta clonotypes that were CMV-specific and HLA-C-restricted.

On this clonotype itself: The antigen is undetermined.

Germline trimming cut 4 bases from V and 1 base from J; bases unmatched to any gene: 6. Germline CDR1 reads DFQATT; CDR2 reads SNEGSKA (reference sequence). The CDR3 has 14 amino acids. TCRdb re-called the reads through MiXCR, storing one row per CDR3 protein. Of 200,000 to 250,000 distinct CDR3 sequences listed, approximately 7% were seen once; the top ten hold about 6.5%. The chain couples TRBV20-1 to TRBJ1-1; 7 nucleotides line up with TRBD1. The source is a human donor in good health (CMV status not recorded). Some clones in this sample may be carry-over from other donors' samples. The specimen was PBMCs. The DNA for the CDR3 is TGCAGTGCTAAAGACAGGGTGGGGAACACTGAAGCTTTCTTT. Residues: CSAKDRVGNTEAFF.